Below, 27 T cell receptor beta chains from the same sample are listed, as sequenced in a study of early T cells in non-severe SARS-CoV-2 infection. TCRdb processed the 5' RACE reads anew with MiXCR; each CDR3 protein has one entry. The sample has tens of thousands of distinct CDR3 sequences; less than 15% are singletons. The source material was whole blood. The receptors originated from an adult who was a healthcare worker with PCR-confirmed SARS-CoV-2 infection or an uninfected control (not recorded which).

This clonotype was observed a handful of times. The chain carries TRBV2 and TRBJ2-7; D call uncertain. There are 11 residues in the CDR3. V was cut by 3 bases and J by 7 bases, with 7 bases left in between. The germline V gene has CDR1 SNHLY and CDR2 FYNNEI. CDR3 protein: CASSDTGEQYF. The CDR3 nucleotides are TGTGCCAGCAGTGATACCGGGGAGCAGTACTTC. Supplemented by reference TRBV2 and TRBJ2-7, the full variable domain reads EPEVTQTPSHQVTQMGQEVILRCVPISNHLYFYWYRQILGQKVEFLVSFYNNEISEKSEIFDDQFSVERPDGSNFTLKIRSTKLEDSAMYFCASSDTGEQYFGPGTRLTVT.

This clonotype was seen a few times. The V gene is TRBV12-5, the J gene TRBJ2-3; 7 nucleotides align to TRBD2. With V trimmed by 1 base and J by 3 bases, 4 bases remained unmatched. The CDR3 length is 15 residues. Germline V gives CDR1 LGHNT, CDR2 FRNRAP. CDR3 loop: CASGLDRGGTDTQYF. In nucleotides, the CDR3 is TGTGCTAGTGGTTTGGATCGGGGAGGGACAGATACGCAGTATTTT. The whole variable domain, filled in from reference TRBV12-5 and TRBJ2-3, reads DARVTQTPRHKVTEMGQEVTMRCQPILGHNTVFWYRQTMMQGLELLAYFRNRAPLDDSGMPKDRFSAEMPDATLATLKIQPSEPRDSAVYFCASGLDRGGTDTQYFGPGTRLTVL.

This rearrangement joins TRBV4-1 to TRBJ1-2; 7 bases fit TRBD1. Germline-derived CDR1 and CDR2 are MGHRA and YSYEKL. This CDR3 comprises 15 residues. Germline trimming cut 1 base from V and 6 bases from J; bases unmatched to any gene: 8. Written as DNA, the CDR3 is TGCGCCAGCAGCCAAGTCTTAGACAGGGACCATGGCTACACCTTC. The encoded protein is CASSQVLDRDHGYTF.

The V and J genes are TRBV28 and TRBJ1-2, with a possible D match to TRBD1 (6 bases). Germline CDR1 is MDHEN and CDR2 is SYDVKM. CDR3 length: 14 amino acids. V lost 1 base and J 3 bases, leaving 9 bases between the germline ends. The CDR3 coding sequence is TGTGCCAGCAGTTTATTGGACAGTTACTATGGCTACACCTTC. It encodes CASSLLDSYYGYTF.

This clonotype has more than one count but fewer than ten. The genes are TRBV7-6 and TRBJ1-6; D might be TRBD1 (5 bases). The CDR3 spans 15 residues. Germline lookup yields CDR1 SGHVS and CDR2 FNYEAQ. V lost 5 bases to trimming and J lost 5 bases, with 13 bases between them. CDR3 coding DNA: TGTGCCAGCAGCCTCGGCAGGGTTGATAATTCACCCCTCCACTTT. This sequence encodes CASSLGRVDNSPLHF.

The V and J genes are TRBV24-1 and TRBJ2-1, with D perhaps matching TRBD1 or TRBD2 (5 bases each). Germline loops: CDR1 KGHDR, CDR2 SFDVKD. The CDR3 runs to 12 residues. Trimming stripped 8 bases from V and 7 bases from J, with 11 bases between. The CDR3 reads CATTGWGNEQFF. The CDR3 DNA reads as TGTGCCACCACGGGATGGGGGAATGAGCAGTTCTTC.

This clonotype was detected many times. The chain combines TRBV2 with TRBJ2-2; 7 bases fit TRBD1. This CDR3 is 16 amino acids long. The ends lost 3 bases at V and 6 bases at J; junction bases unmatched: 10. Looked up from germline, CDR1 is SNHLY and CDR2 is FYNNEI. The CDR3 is CASSDDRVRLAGELFF. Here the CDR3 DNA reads TGTGCCAGCAGTGACGACAGGGTGAGGCTAGCCGGGGAGCTGTTTTTT.

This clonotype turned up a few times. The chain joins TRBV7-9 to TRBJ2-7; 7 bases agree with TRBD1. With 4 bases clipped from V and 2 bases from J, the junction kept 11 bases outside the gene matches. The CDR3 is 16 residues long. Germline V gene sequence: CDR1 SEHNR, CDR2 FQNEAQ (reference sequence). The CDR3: CASSSERTGYTYEQYF. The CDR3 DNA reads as TGTGCCAGCAGCTCGGAGAGGACAGGATACACCTACGAGCAGTACTTC.

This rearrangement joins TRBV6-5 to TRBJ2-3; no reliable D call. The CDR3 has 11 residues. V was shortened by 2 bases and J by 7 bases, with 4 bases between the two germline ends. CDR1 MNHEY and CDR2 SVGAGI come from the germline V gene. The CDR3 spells CASSYGYTQYF. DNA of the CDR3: TGTGCCAGCAGTTACGGTTATACGCAGTATTTT.

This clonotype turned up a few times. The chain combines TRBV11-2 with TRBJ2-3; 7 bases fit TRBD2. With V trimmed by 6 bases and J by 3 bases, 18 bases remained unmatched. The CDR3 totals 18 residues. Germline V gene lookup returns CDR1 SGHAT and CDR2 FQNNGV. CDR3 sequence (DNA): TGTGCCAGCAGTTCTAAACCCTCTGGGGCGGGGGTGACAGATACGCAGTATTTT. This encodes CASSSKPSGAGVTDTQYF.

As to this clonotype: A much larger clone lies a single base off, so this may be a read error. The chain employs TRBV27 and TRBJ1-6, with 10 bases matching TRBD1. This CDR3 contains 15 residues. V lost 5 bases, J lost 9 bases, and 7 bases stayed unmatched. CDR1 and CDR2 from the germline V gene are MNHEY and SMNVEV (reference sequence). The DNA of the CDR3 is TGTGCCAGCAGTGAGGGACAGGGGACCACTTCACCCCTCCACTTT. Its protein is CASSEGQGTTSPLHF.

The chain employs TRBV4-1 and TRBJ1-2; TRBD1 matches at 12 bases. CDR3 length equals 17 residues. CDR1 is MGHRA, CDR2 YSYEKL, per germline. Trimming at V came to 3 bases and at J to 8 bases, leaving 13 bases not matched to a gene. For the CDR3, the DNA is TGCGCCAGCAGCCAGGGACAGGGGGCGGAAAGAAGTCAAGGCTACACCTTC. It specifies CASSQGQGAERSQGYTF.

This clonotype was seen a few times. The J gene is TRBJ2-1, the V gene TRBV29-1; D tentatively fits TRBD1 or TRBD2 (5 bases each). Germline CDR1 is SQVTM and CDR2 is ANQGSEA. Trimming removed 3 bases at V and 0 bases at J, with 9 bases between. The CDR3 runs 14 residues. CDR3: CSVDWGSSYNEQFF. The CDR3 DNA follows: TGCAGCGTTGACTGGGGGAGCTCCTACAATGAGCAGTTCTTC.

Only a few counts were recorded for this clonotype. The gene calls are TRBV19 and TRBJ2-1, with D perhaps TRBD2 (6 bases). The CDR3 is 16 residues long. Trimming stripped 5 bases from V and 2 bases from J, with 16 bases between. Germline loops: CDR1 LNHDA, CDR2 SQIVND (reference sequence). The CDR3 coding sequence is TGTGCCAGTAGTTCCCTGGGGGGAGCACCCTACAATGAGCAGTTCTTC. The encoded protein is CASSSLGGAPYNEQFF. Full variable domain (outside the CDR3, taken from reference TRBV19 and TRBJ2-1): DGGITQSPKYLFRKEGQNVTLSCEQNLNHDAMYWYRQDPGQGLRLIYYSQIVNDFQKGDIAEGYSVSREKKESFPLTVTSAQKNPTAFYLCASSSLGGAPYNEQFFGPGTRLTVL.

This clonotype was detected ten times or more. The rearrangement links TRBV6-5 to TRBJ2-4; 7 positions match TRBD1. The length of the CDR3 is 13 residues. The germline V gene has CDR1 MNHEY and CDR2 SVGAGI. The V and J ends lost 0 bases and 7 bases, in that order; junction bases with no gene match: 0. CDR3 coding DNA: TGTGCCAGCAGTTACTCCAGGGGGAACATTCAGTACTTC. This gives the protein CASSYSRGNIQYF.

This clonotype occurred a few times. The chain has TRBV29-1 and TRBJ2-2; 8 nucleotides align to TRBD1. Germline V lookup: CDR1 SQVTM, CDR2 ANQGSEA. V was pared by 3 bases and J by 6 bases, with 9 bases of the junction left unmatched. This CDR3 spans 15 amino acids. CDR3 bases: TGCAGCGTTGACGGGCAGGGGGCAAAGGCCGGGGAGCTGTTTTTT. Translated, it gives CSVDGQGAKAGELFF.

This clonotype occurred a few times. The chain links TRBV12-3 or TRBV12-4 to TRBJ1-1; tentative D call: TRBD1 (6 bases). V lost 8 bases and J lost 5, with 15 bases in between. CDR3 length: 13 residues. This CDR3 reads CASAPRTVTEAFF. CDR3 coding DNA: TGTGCCAGCGCTCCACGGACAGTTACTGAAGCTTTCTTT.

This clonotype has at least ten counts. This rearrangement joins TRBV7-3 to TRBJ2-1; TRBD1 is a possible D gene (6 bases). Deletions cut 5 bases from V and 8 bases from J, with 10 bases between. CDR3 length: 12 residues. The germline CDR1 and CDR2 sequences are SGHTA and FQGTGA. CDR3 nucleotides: TGTGCCAGCAGCATGACAGGATATGAGCAGTTCTTC. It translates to CASSMTGYEQFF.

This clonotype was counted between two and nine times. The CDR3 nucleotides are TGCGCCAGCAGTCCCCCGCATAAGCAGAACACTGAAGCTTTCTTT. This codes for CASSPPHKQNTEAFF. This rearrangement joins TRBV5-1 to TRBJ1-1; D is ambiguous. The germline CDR1 and CDR2 sequences are SGHRS and YFSETQ. V lost 5 bases to trimming and J lost 1 base, with 15 bases between them. The CDR3 contains 15 residues.

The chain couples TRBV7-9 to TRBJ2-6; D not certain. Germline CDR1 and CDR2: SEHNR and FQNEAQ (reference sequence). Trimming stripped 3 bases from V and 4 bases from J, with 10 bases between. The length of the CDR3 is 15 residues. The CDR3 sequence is CASSFLTMGANVLTF. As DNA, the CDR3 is TGTGCCAGCAGCTTTTTAACAATGGGGGCCAACGTCCTGACTTTC.

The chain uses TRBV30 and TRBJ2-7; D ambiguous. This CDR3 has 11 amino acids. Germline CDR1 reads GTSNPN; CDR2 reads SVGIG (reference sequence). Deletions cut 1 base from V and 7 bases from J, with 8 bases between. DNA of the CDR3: TGTGCCTGGAGTGGGTCGGGTGAGCAGTACTTC. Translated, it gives CAWSGSGEQYF.

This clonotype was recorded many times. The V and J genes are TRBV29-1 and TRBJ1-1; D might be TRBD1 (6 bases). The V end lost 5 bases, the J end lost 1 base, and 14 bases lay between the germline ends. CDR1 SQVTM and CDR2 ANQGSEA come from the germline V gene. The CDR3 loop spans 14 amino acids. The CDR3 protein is CSVLPVTGNTEAFF. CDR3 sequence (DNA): TGCAGCGTTCTTCCAGTGACAGGGAACACTGAAGCTTTCTTT.

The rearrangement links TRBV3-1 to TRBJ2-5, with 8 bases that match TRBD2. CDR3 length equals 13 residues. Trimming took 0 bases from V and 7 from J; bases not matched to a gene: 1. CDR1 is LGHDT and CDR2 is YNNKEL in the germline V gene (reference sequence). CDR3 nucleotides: TGTGCCAGCAGCCAAGAGAGCGGGGGGACCCAGTACTTC. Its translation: CASSQESGGTQYF.

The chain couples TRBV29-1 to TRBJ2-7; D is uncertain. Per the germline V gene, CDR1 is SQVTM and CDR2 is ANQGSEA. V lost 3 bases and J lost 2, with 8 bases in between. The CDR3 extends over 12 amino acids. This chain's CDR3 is CSVDLGTYEQYF. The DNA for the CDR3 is TGCAGCGTTGATCTGGGGACCTACGAGCAGTACTTC.

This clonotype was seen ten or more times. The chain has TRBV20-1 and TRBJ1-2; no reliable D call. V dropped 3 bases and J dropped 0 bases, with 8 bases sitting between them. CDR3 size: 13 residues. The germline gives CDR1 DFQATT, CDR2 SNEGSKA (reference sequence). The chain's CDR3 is CSARPVTNYGYTF. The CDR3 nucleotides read TGCAGTGCTAGGCCAGTAACTAACTATGGCTACACCTTC.

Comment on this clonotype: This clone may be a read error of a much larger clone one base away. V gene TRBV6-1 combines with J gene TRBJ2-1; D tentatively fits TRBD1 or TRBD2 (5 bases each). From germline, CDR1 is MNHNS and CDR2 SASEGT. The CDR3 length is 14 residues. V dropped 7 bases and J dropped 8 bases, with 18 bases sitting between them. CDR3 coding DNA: TGTGCCAGCAACGTGGCCGGGGCATTAGATGAGCAGTTCTTC. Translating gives CASNVAGALDEQFF.

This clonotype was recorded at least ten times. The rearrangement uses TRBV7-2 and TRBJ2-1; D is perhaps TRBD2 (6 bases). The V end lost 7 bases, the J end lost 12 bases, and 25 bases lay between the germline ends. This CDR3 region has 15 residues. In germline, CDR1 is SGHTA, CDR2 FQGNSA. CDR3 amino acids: CASMPLSSGVRGQFF. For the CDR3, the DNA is TGTGCCAGCATGCCCCTCTCTTCCGGGGTGCGGGGGCAGTTCTTC.